This record concerns one TCR beta chain sequence. The count of this clone is one. Its antigen is unknown. Qualities for individual bases were not recorded, and no much larger clone is one base off. The CDR3 starts with the cysteine, ends with the phenylalanine, and has 12 residues. This entry keeps only the CDR3 DNA: 36 bases, framed from base 1. The germline V gene supplies CDR1 MGHRA and CDR2 YSYEKL. Cut back by 4 bases and 6 bases, the V and J ends lie 10 bases apart. Library method: the immunoSEQ multiplex PCR assay. Here the immuneACCESS table is served through TCRdb, limited to in-frame sequences with V and J called. Missing clones are a known gap in these copies; in checked studies unresolved V genes cover under half, and the rest lacks a known reason. Here the sample has just under 65,000 clones; approximately 94% occur a single time. The ten most abundant clones make up 3% to 4% of the sample.

This sample was taken from a study of T cell changes during pregnancy in multiple sclerosis (dated by TCRdb to about 2019). General notes on the study: The study looked at changes in the T cell repertoire across pregnancy in women with multiple sclerosis.

The sequence joins TRBV4-1 to TRBJ2-7, and the D gene may be TRBD1, 6 bases matching. This sample comprised CD8+ T cells from peripheral blood mononuclear cells, obtained in the second trimester of pregnancy. This sequence originates from a female donor with multiple sclerosis, enrolled in a pregnancy study. CDR3 loop: CASSPRGFEQYF. The DNA sequence follows: TGCGCCAGCAGCCCGAGGGGGTTCGAGCAGTACTTC.